This T cell receptor beta chain was sequenced in a study of CD8+CD57+ T cells in acquired aplastic anemia. As for the study in general: Sorted CD4+ and CD8+ cells yielded DNA averaging around 3.2 ug. Study-wide points: Patients and controls had in common twenty-nine CD8+ CDR3 sequences. Any difference that existed in CD8+ Simpson's diversity between patients and controls was not significant.

This clonotype has at least ten counts. What it recognizes is unknown. The template used for profiling TCR beta VDJ and CDR3 was genomic DNA. TCRdb re-derived calls from the reads in MiXCR, one entry per CDR3 protein. The data show about 150,000 distinct CDR3 sequences, roughly two fifths seen once. Sequencing was performed on sorted CD4+, CD8+, or CD8+CD57+ T cells (not recorded which) from PBMCs. This receptor was identified in a human donor in good health, serving as a control.

DNA for the CDR3: TGTGCCAGCAGCTTAGCACAGGACTATGGCTACACCTTC. This gives the protein CASSLAQDYGYTF. This sequence joins TRBV7-8 and TRBJ1-2; D is possibly TRBD1 (5 bases). V lost 0 bases, J lost 3 bases, and 5 bases lay in between. The germline V gene encodes CDR1 SGHVS and CDR2 FQNEAQ. This CDR3 is 13 amino acids long.